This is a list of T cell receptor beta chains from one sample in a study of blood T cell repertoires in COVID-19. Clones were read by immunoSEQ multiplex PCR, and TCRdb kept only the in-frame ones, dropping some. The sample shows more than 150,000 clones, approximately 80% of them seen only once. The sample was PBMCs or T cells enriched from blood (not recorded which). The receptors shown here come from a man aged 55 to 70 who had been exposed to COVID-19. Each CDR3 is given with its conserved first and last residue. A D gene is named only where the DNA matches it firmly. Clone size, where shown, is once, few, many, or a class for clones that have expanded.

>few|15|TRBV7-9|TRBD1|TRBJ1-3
TGTGCCAGCAGCTTAGCGCAGGGGGCTGGAAACACCATATATTTT
CASSLAQGAGNTIYF
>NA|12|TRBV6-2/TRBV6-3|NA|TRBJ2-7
TGTGCCAGCAGTTACTACCTCCGGGAGCAGTACTTC
CASSYYLREQYF
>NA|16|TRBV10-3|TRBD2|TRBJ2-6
TGTGCCATCAGTGGAGCGGGAGTCTCTGGGGCCAACGTCCTGACTTTC
CAISGAGVSGANVLTF
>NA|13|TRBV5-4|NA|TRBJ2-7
TGTGCCAGCAGCTTGACAGGTTCCTACGAGCAGTACTTC
CASSLTGSYEQYF
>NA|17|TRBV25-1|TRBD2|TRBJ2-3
TGTGCCAGCAGTCAACCCCTGAGCGGGAGGCGGACAGATACGCAGTATTTT
CASSQPLSGRRTDTQYF
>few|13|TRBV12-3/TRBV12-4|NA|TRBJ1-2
TGTGCCAGCAGCCCACAGGAGAACTATGGCTACACCTTC
CASSPQENYGYTF
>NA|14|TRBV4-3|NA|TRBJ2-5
TGCGCCAGCAGCCAAGACGCGGCATCGGGGACCCAGTACTTC
CASSQDAASGTQYF
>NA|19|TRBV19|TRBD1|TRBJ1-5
TGTGCCAGTAGTACCGGGACAGGAGACTCTGTTGTTGTGGGTCAGCCCCAGCATTTT
CASSTGTGDSVVVGQPQHF
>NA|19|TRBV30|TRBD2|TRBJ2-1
TGTGCCTGGGGGCCCCAAAGCGGGAGAACATGGGGACGGTACAATGAGCAGTTCTTC
CAWGPQSGRTWGRYNEQFF
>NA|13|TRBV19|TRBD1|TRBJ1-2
TGTGCCAGTAGGACCGGACAGGTCTATGGCTACACCTTC
CASRTGQVYGYTF
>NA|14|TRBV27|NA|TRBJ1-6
TGTGCCAGCACCGCGGACAGTCGGGATTCACCCCTCCACTTT
CASTADSRDSPLHF
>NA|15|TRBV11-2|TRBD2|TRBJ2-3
TGTGCCAGCAGCTTACGGGGAGGGCTGGCAGATACGCAGTATTTT
CASSLRGGLADTQYF